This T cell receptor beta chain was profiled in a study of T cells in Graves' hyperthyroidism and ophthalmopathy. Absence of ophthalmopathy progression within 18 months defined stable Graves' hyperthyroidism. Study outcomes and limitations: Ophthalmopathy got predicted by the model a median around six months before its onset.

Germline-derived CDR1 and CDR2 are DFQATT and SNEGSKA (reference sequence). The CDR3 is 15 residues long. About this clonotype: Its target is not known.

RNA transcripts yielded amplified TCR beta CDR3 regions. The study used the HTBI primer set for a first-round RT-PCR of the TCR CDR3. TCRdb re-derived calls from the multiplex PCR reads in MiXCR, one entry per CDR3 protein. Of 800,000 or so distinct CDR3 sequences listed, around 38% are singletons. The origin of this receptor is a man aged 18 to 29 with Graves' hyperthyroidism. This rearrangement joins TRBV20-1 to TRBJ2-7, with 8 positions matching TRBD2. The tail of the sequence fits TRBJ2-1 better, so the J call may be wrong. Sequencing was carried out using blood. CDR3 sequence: CSARDLGGAYNEQFF. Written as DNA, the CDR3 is TGCAGTGCTAGAGATCTCGGGGGGGCGTACAATGAGCAGTTCTTC.